Detailed here is one T cell receptor (beta chain). The antigen is undetermined. The data were taken from a study of shared clonotypes between healthy human individuals. Study-wide points: Clonotypes that were shared across a handful of donors made up around 4.6% of naive CD4 clonotypes. How much donors shared clonotypes was expected to be affected by sequencing depth.

The assay was immunoSEQ multiplex PCR, and TCRdb's table has in-frame clones only and misses some. Counted here are around 1.6 million clones, nearly 99% occurring once; the ten biggest clones make up about 0.4%. This CDR3 is built from 13 residues. Trimming shortened V by 9 bases and J by 7 bases, and 15 bases separated the two germline ends. The germline V gene has CDR1 MNHEY and CDR2 SVGAGI. The specimen was naive CD4+ T cells sorted from blood. As for subset: CD45RA+ positively selected. This chain uses TRBV6-5 with TRBJ2-2; D perhaps matches TRBD2 (5 bases). The clonotype comes from a man aged 30 to 45 in good health. The CDR3 reads CASRGLGGGELFF. Written as DNA, the CDR3 is TGTGCCAGTCGAGGGTTGGGTGGCGGGGAGCTGTTTTTT.